This T cell receptor (beta chain) was recorded in a study of CD8 T cells in Susac syndrome. Study results and limitations: The study conceded that relatively few individuals underwent its TCR sequencing and HLA analysis.

This CDR3 comprises 15 residues. CDR1 SGHTA and CDR2 FQGNSA come from the germline V gene. V shed 1 base and J 4 bases; nucleotides not matched to a gene: 6. The multiple sclerosis control group was made up of treatment-naive patients with stable or active relapsing-remitting disease. On this clonotype: The antigen remains unidentified.

A quantity of about 0.5 to 1 ug RNA underwent reverse transcription using random hexamers. Amplification of the TCR beta CDR3 was carried out by immunoSEQ multiplex PCR, which spanned a total of 54 Vbeta and 13 Jbeta segments. TCRdb re-called the immunoSEQ multiplex PCR reads with MiXCR, one entry per CDR3 protein. Of about 200,000 distinct CDR3 sequences in the sample, 90% to 95% were seen once. The receptor was derived from a human donor with multiple sclerosis. The sample was CD4+ T cells from PBMCs. The chain couples TRBV7-2 to TRBJ1-1; 7 bases fit TRBD1. CDR3 bases: TGTGCCAGCAGCTTAGTGGCCAGGGGGGGCACTGAAGCTTTCTTT. Its translation is CASSLVARGGTEAFF. Together with reference TRBV7-2 and TRBJ1-1, the CDR3 gives the full variable domain: GAGVSQSPSNKVTEKGKDVELRCDPISGHTALYWYRQSLGQGLEFLIYFQGNSAPDKSGLPSDRFSAERTGGSVSTLTIQRTQQEDSAVYLCASSLVARGGTEAFFGQGTRLTVV.